One sample yielded the 19 T cell receptor beta chains listed below, sequenced in a study of blood T cell repertoires in COVID-19. Clones were read by immunoSEQ multiplex PCR, and TCRdb kept only the in-frame ones, dropping some. The sample lists over 200,000 clones; roughly 87% were seen once. Sequencing was carried out using peripheral blood. These receptors all stem from a man between 40 and 49 years old with active or convalescent COVID-19.

V and J are TRBV11-2 and TRBJ1-2; 11 bases line up with TRBD1. The CDR3 is made up of 15 amino acids. Trimming cost V 1 base and J 4 bases; bases outside gene matches: 2. Germline V gene lookup returns CDR1 SGHAT and CDR2 FQNNGV. In nucleotides, the CDR3 is TGTGCCAGCAGCTTAGTTGGACAGGGGGCCTATGGCTACACCTTC. It encodes CASSLVGQGAYGYTF.

V gene TRBV18 combines with J gene TRBJ1-1; D gene unclear. Trimming cost V 6 bases and J 6 bases, with 17 bases left between them. This CDR3 has 14 residues. CDR1 is KGHSH and CDR2 is LQKENI in the germline V gene. The DNA for the CDR3 is TGTGCCAGCTCTCCTGAGCGCGACCCGGCTGAAGCTTTCTTT. Translated: CASSPERDPAEAFF.

The rearrangement uses TRBV9 and TRBJ1-2; D is ambiguous. The V gene's germline CDR1 is SGDLS and CDR2 YYNGEE. The ends were cut back, 4 bases at V and 8 bases at J, with 9 bases in the middle. The CDR3 has 11 residues. CDR3 nucleotides: TGTGCCAGCAGCTCCCCGGAGGGCTACACCTTC. It yields the protein CASSSPEGYTF.

This chain uses TRBV5-4 with TRBJ1-3; D ambiguous. CDR1 SGHNT and CDR2 YYREEE come from the germline V gene (reference sequence). The CDR3 extends over 17 amino acids. V dropped 4 bases and J dropped 0 bases, with 17 bases sitting between them. The DNA of the CDR3 is TGTGCCAGCAGCCCGAATGGTAGAAGCCCCTCTGGAAACACCATATATTTT. Protein product: CASSPNGRSPSGNTIYF.

The chain is built from TRBV25-1 and TRBJ1-5, with D perhaps TRBD1 (6 bases). V lost 4 bases and J lost 3, with 22 bases in between. The CDR3 has 18 amino acids. Germline V gene data show CDR1 as MGHDK and CDR2 as SYGVNS. The CDR3 DNA sequence: TGTGCCAGCAGTGGGGAAGGGGCCCGACAGGCATACAATCAGCCCCAGCATTTT. Its protein is CASSGEGARQAYNQPQHF.

This chain's CDR3 is CASSLVRGTQYF. The CDR3 DNA reads TGTGCCAGCAGCTTAGTGCGCGGGACCCAGTACTTC. This chain joins TRBV11-2 and TRBJ2-5; no clear D gene. The CDR3 is made up of 12 amino acids. The ends were cut back, 1 base at V and 7 bases at J, with 7 bases in the middle. Germline V gene data show CDR1 as SGHAT and CDR2 as FQNNGV. Variable domain in full (rest from reference TRBV11-2 and TRBJ2-5): EAGVAQSPRYKIIEKRQSVAFWCNPISGHATLYWYQQILGQGPKLLIQFQNNGVVDDSQLPKDRFSAERLKGVDSTLKIQPAKLEDSAVYLCASSLVRGTQYFGPGTRLLVL.

This chain uses TRBV18 with TRBJ1-6; tentatively, D is TRBD1 (6 bases). Per germline, CDR1 KGHSH and CDR2 LQKENI. V was trimmed by 1 base and J by 7 bases, leaving 11 bases between them. This CDR3 spans 15 amino acids. The CDR3 sequence is CASSPQQGANSPLHF. CDR3 DNA: TGTGCCAGCTCACCACAACAGGGAGCGAATTCACCCCTCCACTTT.

This chain links TRBV18 with TRBJ2-1, with 8 bases fitting TRBD1. This CDR3 contains 16 residues. CDR1 and CDR2 from the germline V gene are KGHSH and LQKENI. The V and J ends lost 5 bases and 6 bases, in that order; junction bases with no gene match: 12. CDR3 in amino acids: CASSSDRGRTSNEQFF. The DNA for the CDR3 is TGTGCCAGCTCAAGCGACAGGGGCCGGACCAGCAATGAGCAGTTCTTC.

V and J are TRBV12-3 or TRBV12-4 and TRBJ2-1; D is ambiguous. V lost 4 bases to trimming and J lost 8 bases, with 9 bases between them. The CDR3 is 12 amino acids. The CDR3 nucleotides are TGTGCCAGCAGTTCCGAAGGAGATGAGCAGTTCTTC. Translated, it gives CASSSEGDEQFF.

V and J are TRBV2 and TRBJ2-1; tentatively, D is TRBD1 (6 bases). CDR3 length equals 15 residues. The germline V gene encodes CDR1 SNHLY and CDR2 FYNNEI. Trimming stripped 3 bases from V and 10 bases from J, with 19 bases between. CDR3 in amino acids: CASSEDSSPLGEQFF. The CDR3 DNA follows: TGTGCCAGCAGTGAGGACAGCTCCCCGCTAGGAGAGCAGTTCTTC.

J is TRBJ1-2 and V is TRBV4-1, with D maybe TRBD1 (6 bases). V lost 1 base to trimming and J lost 7 bases, with 13 bases between them. The CDR3 contains 14 residues. The germline gives CDR1 MGHRA, CDR2 YSYEKL. In DNA, the CDR3 is TGCGCCAGCAGCCAAGTTGCGGGGGCTCTTGGCTACACCTTC. The encoded protein is CASSQVAGALGYTF.

The chain combines TRBV4-1 with TRBJ2-2; a possible D gene is TRBD2 (6 bases). Trimming cost V 3 bases and J 7 bases, with 18 bases left between them. Per the germline V gene, CDR1 is MGHRA and CDR2 is YSYEKL. This CDR3 has 16 residues. This chain's CDR3 is CASSQQSGVLGGELFF. The CDR3 nucleotides read TGCGCCAGCAGCCAGCAGTCGGGGGTGTTAGGCGGGGAGCTGTTTTTT.

The V gene is TRBV28, the J gene TRBJ1-4, with TRBD1 matching over 10 bases. Per the germline V gene, CDR1 is MDHEN and CDR2 is SYDVKM. CDR3 size: 15 residues. Trimming took 4 bases from V and 7 from J; bases not matched to a gene: 6. The CDR3 sequence is CASSSRQGAIEKLFF. Written as DNA, the CDR3 is TGTGCCAGCAGTTCCCGACAGGGGGCAATTGAAAAACTGTTTTTT. The full variable domain, rest sourced from reference TRBV28 and TRBJ1-4, is DVKVTQSSRYLVKRTGEKVFLECVQDMDHENMFWYRQDPGLGLRLIYFSYDVKMKEKGDIPEGYSVSREKKERFSLILESASTNQTSMYLCASSSRQGAIEKLFFGSGTQLSVL.

The V gene is TRBV27, the J gene TRBJ2-7, with D possibly being TRBD2 (6 bases). Deletions cut 6 bases from V and 3 bases from J, with 18 bases between. The CDR3 sequence is 15 residues long. Germline V gene sequence: CDR1 MNHEY, CDR2 SMNVEV (reference sequence). CDR3 residues: CASSYRNGGIYEQYF. For the CDR3, the DNA is TGTGCCAGCAGCTACAGAAACGGAGGGATCTACGAGCAGTACTTC.

This clone was counted once. V is TRBV5-1 and J is TRBJ2-2; 10 bases line up with TRBD1. CDR1 is SGHRS, CDR2 YFSETQ, per germline. V lost 3 bases, J lost 4 bases, and 9 bases stayed unmatched. CDR3 length: 17 residues. CDR3 DNA: TGCGCCAGCAGCTCCCCTAGACAGGGGGCGGGCACCGGGGAGCTGTTTTTT. It is translated as CASSSPRQGAGTGELFF.

V gene TRBV5-1 combines with J gene TRBJ1-3, with TRBD1 as a possible D gene (5 bases). Germline assignment: CDR1 SGHRS and CDR2 YFSETQ. This CDR3 spans 16 amino acids. Trimming pared 0 bases from V and 1 base from J, leaving 11 bases between. CDR3: CASSLVAGRSGNTIYF. The CDR3 region has the DNA TGCGCCAGCAGCTTGGTAGCAGGGAGGTCTGGAAACACCATATATTTT.

The rearrangement uses TRBV2 and TRBJ2-2, with 7 bases fitting TRBD2. Germline assignment: CDR1 SNHLY and CDR2 FYNNEI. The CDR3 sequence is 13 residues long. V gave up 6 bases and J gave up 3 bases; unmatched junction bases: 1. CDR3 nucleotide sequence: TGTGCCAGCAGGGCGGGAGACACCGGGGAGCTGTTTTTT. Translating gives CASRAGDTGELFF.

The gene calls are TRBV2 and TRBJ1-1, with a possible D match to TRBD1 (6 bases). This CDR3 comprises 14 residues. Trimming stripped 3 bases from V and 4 bases from J, with 12 bases between. CDR1 is SNHLY and CDR2 is FYNNEI in the germline V gene. The CDR3 DNA follows: TGTGCCAGCAGTGATGTAGGGGGTCGCACTGAAGCTTTCTTT. Protein sequence: CASSDVGGRTEAFF.

Of note for this clone: This sample also contains other DNA sequences that code for the same CDR3. The chain links TRBV15 to TRBJ1-2; TRBD1 matches at 8 bases. The CDR3 extends over 12 amino acids. V gave up 4 bases and J gave up 5 bases; unmatched junction bases: 0. CDR1 and CDR2 (germline): LNHNV, YYDKDF (reference sequence). The CDR3 DNA reads as TGTGCCACCAGCAACAGGGGGTATGGCTACACCTTC. Its translation is CATSNRGYGYTF.